This T cell receptor (beta chain) originates from a study of beta chain features in type 1 diabetes. The study, taken as a whole, reports: Fewer insertions but more deletions were seen at VDJ junctions in type 1 diabetes patients.

At least ten counts were recorded for this clone. The antigen remains unidentified. Expressed TCRB transcripts were sequenced because the isolated RNA had all been reverse transcribed beforehand. Naive, central memory and regulatory T cell samples averaged roughly 3.6 million reads. Method: immunoSEQ multiplex PCR; TCRdb's copy keeps in-frame clones and lacks some. The data show roughly 300,000 clones, 6.5% to 10% seen once. Deletions cut 1 base from V and 0 bases from J, with 8 bases between. Germline V CDR1 and CDR2: SEHNR, FQNEAQ (reference sequence). This CDR3 has 15 amino acids. This TCR came from a young woman in good health. The material sequenced was central memory CD4+ T cells from blood. The chain carries TRBV7-9 and TRBJ2-3, with D perhaps being TRBD1 or TRBD2 (5 bases each). The CDR3 loop reads CASSLGDVSTDTQYF. CDR3 nucleotide sequence: TGTGCCAGCAGCTTAGGGGACGTCAGCACAGATACGCAGTATTTT.